The T cell receptor (beta chain) described here comes from a study of Ad26.COV2.S vaccination and SARS-CoV-2 variants. Looking at the study overall: Donor joined the COV1001 Ad26.COV2.S trial arm.

Assay used: immunoSEQ multiplex PCR; TCRdb lists only in-frame clones, some missing. The table shows some 640,000 clones, with more than 70% occurring only once. Sample treatment: around 19 received Ad26.COV2.S at low or high dose, single or two shots; roughly five received placebo; per-sample allocation not given. The samples were gathered on day 63 after the first injection of vaccine or placebo. V dropped 2 bases and J dropped 0; count of bases not matched to a gene: 5. The CDR3 extends over 18 amino acids. Germline V gene data show CDR1 as SGHTA and CDR2 as FQGNSA. This chain links TRBV7-2 with TRBJ2-3, with 13 bases identical to TRBD2. The starting material was peripheral blood, obtained in a trial of Ad26.COV2.S vaccine versus placebo. This sequence was found in a person aged 18 to 59 who received the Ad26.COV2.S COVID-19 vaccine or a placebo. The CDR3 protein is CASSLWTSGGPSTDTQYF. The CDR3 region has the DNA TGTGCCAGCAGCTTATGGACTAGCGGGGGACCTAGCACAGATACGCAGTATTTT.